Below are 27 T cell receptor beta chains sequenced from a single sample in a study of blood T cell repertoires in COVID-19. Libraries were prepared by immunoSEQ multiplex PCR; TCRdb keeps only in-frame clonotypes and omits some of them. Among roughly 68,000 clones listed, approximately 86% were seen once. The sequencing sample was made of peripheral blood. The receptors were gathered from an older man with active COVID-19.

The table lists this clone with a count of one. The rearrangement joins TRBV28 to TRBJ2-3; 15 bases are shared with TRBD2. Trimming took 10 bases from V and 12 from J; bases not matched to a gene: 17. The CDR3 sequence is 16 residues long. The germline V gene has CDR1 MDHEN and CDR2 SYDVKM. The CDR3 DNA follows: TGTGCCACCTCAGGGTGGACTAGCGGGAGGGTATACTTCCAGTATTTT. Translated: CATSGWTSGRVYFQYF.

The chain recombines TRBV6-5 with TRBJ1-1, with TRBD1 matching over 7 bases. Germline V gives CDR1 MNHEY, CDR2 SVGAGI. Germline trimming cut 7 bases from V and 2 bases from J; bases unmatched to any gene: 7. The CDR3 is 14 residues long. The CDR3 here is CASKFTGVNTEAFF. DNA for the CDR3: TGTGCCAGCAAATTCACAGGGGTAAACACTGAAGCTTTCTTT.

This rearrangement joins TRBV7-2 to TRBJ1-2, with 10 bases that match TRBD1. Germline V gene data show CDR1 as SGHTA and CDR2 as FQGNSA. The J segment lost 5 bases and the V segment lost 5 bases, leaving 2 bases of the junction unmatched. The CDR3 spans 13 residues. The CDR3 is CASSRQGAYGYTF. As DNA, the CDR3 is TGTGCCAGCAGCCGACAGGGGGCGTATGGCTACACCTTC.

J is TRBJ1-3 and V is TRBV4-3, with D hard to call. V dropped 0 bases and J dropped 5 bases, with 14 bases sitting between them. Germline CDR1 is LGHNA and CDR2 is YSLEER. There are 16 residues in the CDR3. CDR3 DNA sequence: TGCGCCAGCAGCCAAGATCTTGGCGAGGGCCGAAACACCATATATTTT. Its translation: CASSQDLGEGRNTIYF.

The chain uses TRBV19 and TRBJ1-5; D gene uncertain. Germline CDR1 reads LNHDA; CDR2 reads SQIVND (reference sequence). The CDR3 spans 15 residues. The V end lost 6 bases, the J end lost 0 bases, and 12 bases lay between the germline ends. CDR3 residues: CASSFTGFSNQPQHF. CDR3 DNA: TGTGCCAGTAGCTTTACCGGGTTTAGCAATCAGCCCCAGCATTTT.

The chain has TRBV3-1 (or the pseudogene TRBV3-2) and TRBJ2-3; 11 bases line up with TRBD1. Losses at the gene ends were 4 bases for V and 5 bases for J; bases not matched to a gene: 2. This CDR3 is 14 amino acids long. Germline CDR1 is LGHDT and CDR2 is YNNKEL (reference sequence). CDR3 protein: CASSRGTGGDTQYF. Here the CDR3 DNA reads TGTGCCAGCAGCCGCGGGACAGGGGGAGATACGCAGTATTTT.

The J gene is TRBJ2-7, the V gene TRBV9; 7 bases map to TRBD2. V shed 0 bases, J shed 0 bases, and the junction held 6 bases outside the gene matches. Per germline, CDR1 SGDLS and CDR2 YYNGEE. The CDR3 has 16 amino acids. The CDR3: CASSVAPSGISYEQYF. The CDR3 DNA sequence: TGTGCCAGCAGCGTAGCCCCTAGCGGTATCTCCTACGAGCAGTACTTC.

The V and J genes are TRBV19 and TRBJ2-1, with D possibly matching TRBD1 (5 bases). Trimming removed 4 bases at V and 4 bases at J, with 23 bases between. Germline loops: CDR1 LNHDA, CDR2 SQIVND (reference sequence). This CDR3 contains 18 residues. The CDR3 spells CASSTPPQGAFLYNEQFF. The DNA for the CDR3 is TGTGCCAGTAGTACTCCCCCGCAGGGCGCATTCTTGTACAATGAGCAGTTCTTC.

V is TRBV7-3 and J is TRBJ2-7; 9 nucleotides agree with TRBD1. Unmatched junction bases numbered 14, after V lost 5 bases and J lost 6 bases. Germline V gene sequence: CDR1 SGHTA, CDR2 FQGTGA. This CDR3 is built from 16 residues. CDR3 nucleotide sequence: TGTGCCAGCAGCCTCAACGGACAGGGGTTGTATGTCGAGCAGTACTTC. Protein product: CASSLNGQGLYVEQYF.

This clone was found a few times. V is TRBV28 and J is TRBJ1-1; a weak D match, TRBD1 (6 bases). The CDR3 spans 13 residues. CDR1 is MDHEN, CDR2 SYDVKM, per germline. The germline V and J ends were trimmed by 2 bases and 12 bases, with 16 bases remaining between them. CDR3 region: CASSLKGGPDPFF. In nucleotides, the CDR3 is TGTGCCAGCAGTTTAAAAGGGGGACCCGACCCTTTCTTT.

The rearrangement joins TRBV19 to TRBJ1-2; 9 nucleotides agree with TRBD1. The ends lost 4 bases at V and 3 bases at J; junction bases unmatched: 6. CDR1 LNHDA and CDR2 SQIVND come from the germline V gene (reference sequence). The CDR3 totals 15 residues. The chain's CDR3 is CASSSFGQGYYGYTF. DNA for the CDR3: TGTGCCAGTAGTAGCTTTGGACAGGGGTACTATGGCTACACCTTC.

This clone was detected a few times. The chain has TRBV28 and TRBJ1-6, with a weak D call TRBD1 (6 bases). Germline V gene lookup returns CDR1 MDHEN and CDR2 SYDVKM. The V end lost 1 base, the J end lost 1 base, and 14 bases lay between the germline ends. The CDR3 runs 18 residues. CDR3 sequence reads: CASSLSQGIGSYNSPLHF. The DNA of the CDR3 is TGTGCCAGCAGTTTATCACAGGGAATCGGGTCCTATAATTCACCCCTCCACTTT. The full variable domain, with the rest looked up from reference TRBV28 and TRBJ1-6, is DVKVTQSSRYLVKRTGEKVFLECVQDMDHENMFWYRQDPGLGLRLIYFSYDVKMKEKGDIPEGYSVSREKKERFSLILESASTNQTSMYLCASSLSQGIGSYNSPLHFGNGTRLTVT.

The CDR3 sequence: CASSLTSSQETQYF. The CDR3 nucleotides read TGTGCCAGCAGCTTAACTAGTTCCCAAGAGACCCAGTACTTC. This chain uses TRBV7-9 with TRBJ2-5; tentative D call: TRBD2 (5 bases). From germline, CDR1 is SEHNR and CDR2 FQNEAQ (reference sequence). The CDR3 runs 14 residues. V was clipped by 2 bases and J by 1 base, with 8 bases between them.

This clone came up a few times. The chain couples TRBV30 to TRBJ1-5, with D perhaps TRBD1 (5 bases). The V gene's germline CDR1 is GTSNPN and CDR2 SVGIG (reference sequence). There are 13 residues in the CDR3. With 2 bases removed from V and 4 bases from J, the gap between germline ends came to 9 bases. CDR3 in DNA: TGTGCCTGGAGTATTAAGGGGAATCAGCCCCAGCATTTT. Translated, it gives CAWSIKGNQPQHF.

The gene calls are TRBV6-5 and TRBJ2-3, with a possible D match to TRBD2 (6 bases). The CDR3 is 16 amino acids. Germline V CDR1 and CDR2: MNHEY, SVGAGI. Trimming took 0 bases from V and 0 from J, leaving 10 bases between them. The CDR3 DNA reads TGTGCCAGCAGTTACTCGGGGGGACGGAGCACAGATACGCAGTATTTT. It translates to CASSYSGGRSTDTQYF.

V gene TRBV4-3 combines with J gene TRBJ2-4, with 7 bases that match TRBD2. The CDR3 is 15 residues long. V gave up 1 base and J gave up 8 bases; unmatched junction bases: 8. The germline CDR1 and CDR2 sequences are LGHNA and YSLEER. The CDR3 loop reads CASSQAGGEGDIQYF. CDR3 in DNA: TGCGCCAGCAGCCAAGCGGGCGGGGAGGGTGACATTCAGTACTTC.

The V gene is TRBV4-3, the J gene TRBJ2-7, with a possible D match to TRBD1 (6 bases). The CDR3 consists of 17 residues. The germline gives CDR1 LGHNA, CDR2 YSLEER. Trimming cost V 0 bases and J 0 bases, with 15 bases left between them. In DNA, the CDR3 is TGCGCCAGCAGCCAAGACCTGGCAGGGGCAAGCTCCTACGAGCAGTACTTC. It is translated as CASSQDLAGASSYEQYF.

This rearrangement joins TRBV5-1 to TRBJ2-7; 10 bases match TRBD2. CDR1 SGHRS and CDR2 YFSETQ come from the germline V gene. V shed 4 bases, J shed 3 bases, and the junction held 4 bases outside the gene matches. The CDR3 contains 14 residues. The CDR3 region is CASSPSGGDYEQYF. The CDR3 DNA reads as TGCGCCAGCAGCCCTAGCGGGGGCGACTACGAGCAGTACTTC.

J is TRBJ1-3 and V is TRBV4-1; no definite D call. The V and J ends lost 2 bases and 4 bases respectively, with 9 bases between them. The CDR3 is 14 residues long. CDR1 and CDR2 from the germline V gene are MGHRA and YSYEKL. For the CDR3, the DNA is TGCGCCAGCAGCCAACCCACGGGGGGAAACACCATATATTTT. Translating gives CASSQPTGGNTIYF.

The chain combines TRBV11-1 with TRBJ1-2, with TRBD1 identical over 7 bases. CDR1 is SGHAT and CDR2 is FQDESV in the germline V gene (reference sequence). Trimming cost V 5 bases and J 4 bases; bases outside gene matches: 10. The CDR3 contains 15 residues. This chain's CDR3 is CASSGNDRDGYGYTF. CDR3 in DNA: TGTGCCAGCAGCGGTAACGACAGGGACGGCTATGGCTACACCTTC.

This clone came up once. The chain carries TRBV7-9 and TRBJ1-2; 7 bases align to TRBD1. CDR3 length: 14 residues. Germline CDR1 reads SEHNR; CDR2 reads FQNEAQ (reference sequence). V trimming: 5 bases; J trimming: 1 base; junction bases outside the gene matches: 4. For the CDR3, the DNA is TGTGCCAGCAGCCGACAGGGATATAACTATGGCTACACCTTC. It specifies CASSRQGYNYGYTF.

This chain connects TRBV19 to TRBJ1-5, with D maybe TRBD1 (5 bases). There are 15 residues in the CDR3. The germline gives CDR1 LNHDA, CDR2 SQIVND (reference sequence). The V end was cut by 9 bases, the J end by 6 bases, with 21 bases between. The CDR3 nucleotides are TGTGCCAGGATACGTTTGGGACTAGTTGGTCAGCCCCAGCATTTT. Translated: CARIRLGLVGQPQHF.

Here the CDR3 reads CASSSLAGVGNEQFF. DNA of the CDR3: TGTGCCAGCAGCTCCCTAGCGGGAGTAGGAAATGAGCAGTTCTTC. The V gene is TRBV7-3, the J gene TRBJ2-1; 10 bases match TRBD2. There are 15 residues in the CDR3. Germline V CDR1 and CDR2: SGHTA, FQGTGA. V lost 4 bases, J lost 7 bases, and 7 bases stayed unmatched.

The rearrangement joins TRBV6-5 to TRBJ2-5; D call uncertain. Trimming removed 6 bases from V and 5 bases from J, with 13 bases in between. There are 13 residues in the CDR3. Germline values: CDR1 MNHEY, CDR2 SVGAGI. The CDR3 reads CASSAELRETQYF. The DNA of the CDR3 is TGTGCCAGCAGCGCAGAACTAAGGGAGACCCAGTACTTC.

This chain links TRBV11-3 with TRBJ1-1, with D unresolved. The length of the CDR3 is 13 residues. Trimming took off 8 bases at V and 0 bases at J, with 10 bases between the two ends. Germline V CDR1 and CDR2: SGHNT, YENEEA. CDR3 amino acids: CASSGSMNTEAFF. In DNA, the CDR3 is TGTGCCAGCTCGGGGAGTATGAACACTGAAGCTTTCTTT.

This chain links TRBV7-9 with TRBJ2-1; 7 bases fit TRBD2. With V trimmed by 0 bases and J by 9 bases, 20 bases remained unmatched. CDR1 and CDR2 (germline): SEHNR, FQNEAQ (reference sequence). The CDR3 has 19 amino acids. Here the CDR3 DNA reads TGTGCCAGCAGCTTAGCGCCCTTAGGCGCGGGAGTCCCAGGTGGTGAGCAGTTCTTC. Translating gives CASSLAPLGAGVPGGEQFF.

The genes are TRBV30 and TRBJ2-7; D is unresolved. The V gene lost 2 bases and the J gene lost 6 bases, with 8 bases spanning the gap. Germline CDR1 reads GTSNPN; CDR2 reads SVGIG (reference sequence). The CDR3 runs to 11 residues. CDR3 sequence (DNA): TGTGCCTGGAGTTTGAGCATCGAGCAGTACTTC. This encodes CAWSLSIEQYF. Full variable domain (missing parts from reference TRBV30 and TRBJ2-7): SQTIHQWPATLVQPVGSPLSLECTVEGTSNPNLYWYRQAAGRGLQLLFYSVGIGQISSEVPQNLSASRPQDRQFILSSKKLLLSDSGFYLCAWSLSIEQYFGPGTRLTVT.